This T cell receptor (beta chain) emerged from a study of cytomegalovirus exposure and HLA in healthy donors. Study results and limitations: Common viral pathogens were later found to be apparently linked to several of the most significant clusters. It was reported that the classifier diagnosed cytomegalovirus status with high specificity and sensitivity in both the original and validation cohorts. Presence/absence analyses supposed approximately even sequencing depth among donors.

This CDR3 region has 15 residues. Germline loops: CDR1 SGHTA, CDR2 FQGTGA. V was clipped by 0 bases and J by 1 base, with 8 bases between them. The PCR had 60 Vbeta and 13 Jbeta primers. TCRdb's table, derived via immunoSEQ multiplex PCR, lists solely in-frame clones and lacks some. This sample has approximately 100,000 clones, with under 80% found just once. Notes on this clone: Its antigen is undetermined.

The source is a woman younger than 35 in good health and CMV-seropositive. The genes are TRBV7-3 and TRBJ2-3; tentatively, D is TRBD2 (5 bases). The source material was PBMCs. CDR3 DNA: TGTGCCAGCAGCTTAACCTGGACTCGCACAGATACGCAGTATTTT. Translation gives CASSLTWTRTDTQYF.